This record concerns one TCR beta chain sequence. This entry is derived from a study of OX40 agonist ivuxolimab in advanced cancers. Looking at the study overall: Patients with hepatocellular carcinoma, melanoma, renal cell or head and neck cancer made up the dose-escalation patients.

Clones were sequenced by immunoSEQ multiplex PCR, and TCRdb holds only the in-frame ones, with some missing. The table has tens of thousands of clones, 84% seen once. V lost 6 bases, J lost 4 bases, and 15 bases lay in between. Germline CDR1 reads MNHNY; CDR2 reads SVGAGI (reference sequence). The CDR3 length is 15 residues. V is TRBV6-6 and J is TRBJ1-4; no clear D gene. This clonotype was sampled from an adult with an advanced solid tumor such as melanoma, head and neck, liver or kidney cancer. This specimen was CD4+ or CD8+ T cells sorted from blood, taken in a trial of the OX40 agonist ivuxolimab. CDR3 region: CASRRQKQINEKLFF. Here the CDR3 DNA reads TGTGCCAGCAGACGCCAGAAACAGATTAATGAAAAACTGTTTTTT.